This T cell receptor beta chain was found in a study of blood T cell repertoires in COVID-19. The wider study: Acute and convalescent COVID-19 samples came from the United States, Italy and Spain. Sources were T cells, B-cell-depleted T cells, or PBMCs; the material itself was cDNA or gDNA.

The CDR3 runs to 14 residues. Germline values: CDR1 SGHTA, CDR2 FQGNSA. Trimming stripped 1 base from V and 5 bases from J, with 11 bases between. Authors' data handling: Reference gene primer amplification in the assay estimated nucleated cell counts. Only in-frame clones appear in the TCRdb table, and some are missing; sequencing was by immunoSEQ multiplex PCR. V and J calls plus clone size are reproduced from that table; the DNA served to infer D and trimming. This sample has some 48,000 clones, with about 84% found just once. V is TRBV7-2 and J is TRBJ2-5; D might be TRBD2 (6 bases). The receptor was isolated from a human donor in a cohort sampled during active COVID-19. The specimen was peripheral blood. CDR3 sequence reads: CASSLGAGRETQYF. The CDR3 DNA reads TGTGCCAGCAGCTTAGGCGCGGGGCGGGAGACCCAGTACTTC.